This T cell receptor beta chain stems from a study of blood T cell repertoires in COVID-19. Method: immunoSEQ multiplex PCR; TCRdb's copy keeps in-frame clones and lacks some. The sample records tens of thousands of clones, 89% being singletons. V lost 2 bases, J lost 0 bases, and 23 bases lay in between. The CDR3 is 19 residues long. Germline V lookup: CDR1 SGHAT, CDR2 FQNNGV. Sequencing was carried out using peripheral blood. The rearrangement uses TRBV11-2 and TRBJ2-7, with D possibly TRBD1 on 6 matching bases. The receptor was derived from a man over 45 with COVID-19, enrolled during active disease. CDR3 nucleotides: TGTGCCAGCAGCTTACCAGGACAGCTATTTAACTCCCCCTCCTACGAGCAGTACTTC. Translation: CASSLPGQLFNSPSYEQYF. Looking up the rest from reference TRBV11-2 and TRBJ2-7 gives the full variable domain: EAGVAQSPRYKIIEKRQSVAFWCNPISGHATLYWYQQILGQGPKLLIQFQNNGVVDDSQLPKDRFSAERLKGVDSTLKIQPAKLEDSAVYLCASSLPGQLFNSPSYEQYFGPGTRLTVT.